The 7 T cell receptor beta chains presented below share a single source sample, sequenced in a study of technical replicates of blood from a few donors. Sequencing was performed with immunoSEQ multiplex PCR; in TCRdb, only in-frame clones are kept and a portion is missing. Of tens of thousands of clones in the sample, around 87% were seen once. Specimen: PBMCs. Receptors were obtained from a human donor in good health. Some clones in this sample may be carry-over from other donors' samples.

V usage is TRBV25-1 and J usage is TRBJ2-1; D perhaps matches TRBD2 (5 bases). The CDR3 spans 14 residues. V lost 0 bases to trimming and J lost 8 bases, with 11 bases between them. Germline loops: CDR1 MGHDK, CDR2 SYGVNS. As DNA, the CDR3 is TGTGCCAGCAGTGAATATGCCCGGGGTGATGAGCAGTTCTTC. It codes for CASSEYARGDEQFF.

The table lists this clone with a few counts. The chain carries TRBV20-1 and TRBJ2-2; no reliable D call. Germline CDR1 reads DFQATT; CDR2 reads SNEGSKA (reference sequence). The CDR3 extends over 11 amino acids. Trimming took off 0 bases at V and 6 bases at J, with 2 bases between the two ends. This chain's CDR3 is CSARDSGELFF. In nucleotides, the CDR3 is TGCAGTGCTAGAGACTCCGGGGAGCTGTTTTTT.

The rearrangement joins TRBV5-6 to TRBJ1-6; possibly TRBD1 for D (5 bases). The CDR3 totals 14 residues. V was cut by 0 bases and J by 7 bases, with 8 bases left in between. Germline CDR1 SGHDT, CDR2 YYEEEE. The CDR3 loop reads CASSLVTANSPLHF. The CDR3 DNA sequence: TGTGCCAGCAGCTTGGTGACAGCGAATTCACCCCTCCACTTT.

This chain uses TRBV10-3 with TRBJ2-5, with a tentative D call TRBD2 (6 bases). This CDR3 comprises 18 residues. The germline V and J ends were trimmed by 0 bases and 2 bases, with 19 bases remaining between them. Germline V gene data show CDR1 as ENHRY and CDR2 as SYGVKD. CDR3: CAISESSSGLARQETQYF. CDR3 DNA sequence: TGTGCCATCAGTGAGTCGAGCAGCGGGCTAGCGCGTCAAGAGACCCAGTACTTC.

The V call is TRBV6-5, the J call TRBJ2-5; weak D call: TRBD1 (5 bases). The DNA end is a closer match to TRBJ2-7, so the J assignment may be wrong. Germline-derived CDR1 and CDR2 are MNHEY and SVGAGI. The CDR3 runs 14 residues. The CDR3 nucleotides are TGTGCCAGCAGTTACTCAGGGGAATTGCTCGAGCAGTACTTC. Translation gives CASSYSGELLEQYF.

J is TRBJ2-2 and V is TRBV25-1, with TRBD1 as a possible D gene (5 bases). The CDR3 is 15 amino acids. The V and J ends lost 3 bases and 4 bases respectively, with 12 bases between them. The germline CDR1 and CDR2 sequences are MGHDK and SYGVNS. The CDR3 nucleotides are TGTGCCAGCAGTGACCCCAGGGCAGGCACCGGGGAGCTGTTTTTT. Residues: CASSDPRAGTGELFF. Supplemented by reference TRBV25-1 and TRBJ2-2, the full variable domain reads EADIYQTPRYLVIGTGKKITLECSQTMGHDKMYWYQQDPGMELHLIHYSYGVNSTEKGDLSSESTVSRIRTEHFPLTLESARPSHTSQYLCASSDPRAGTGELFFGEGSRLTVL.

The rearrangement uses TRBV5-1 and TRBJ2-1, with D unresolved. V was trimmed by 4 bases and J by 6 bases, leaving 8 bases between them. This CDR3 spans 12 amino acids. Germline CDR1 and CDR2: SGHRS and YFSETQ. The CDR3 loop reads CASSRGGNEQFF. The CDR3 DNA follows: TGCGCCAGCAGCCGAGGCGGCAATGAGCAGTTCTTC.